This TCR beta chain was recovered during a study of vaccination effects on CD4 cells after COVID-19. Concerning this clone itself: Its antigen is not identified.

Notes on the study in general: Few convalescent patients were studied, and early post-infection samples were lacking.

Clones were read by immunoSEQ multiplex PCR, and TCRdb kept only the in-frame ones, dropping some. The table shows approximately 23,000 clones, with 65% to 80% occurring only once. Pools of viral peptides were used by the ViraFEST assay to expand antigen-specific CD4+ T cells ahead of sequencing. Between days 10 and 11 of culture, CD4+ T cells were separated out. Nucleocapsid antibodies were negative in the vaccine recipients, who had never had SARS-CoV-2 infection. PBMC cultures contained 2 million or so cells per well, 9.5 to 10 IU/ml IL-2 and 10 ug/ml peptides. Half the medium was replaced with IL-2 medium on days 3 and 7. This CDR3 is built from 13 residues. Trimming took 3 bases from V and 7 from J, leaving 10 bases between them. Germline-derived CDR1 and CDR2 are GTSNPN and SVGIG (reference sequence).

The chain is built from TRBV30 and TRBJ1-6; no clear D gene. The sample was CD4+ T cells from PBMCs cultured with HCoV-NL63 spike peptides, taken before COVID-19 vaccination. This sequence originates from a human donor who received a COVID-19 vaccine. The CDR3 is CAWSWDRNSPLHF. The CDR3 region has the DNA TGTGCCTGGAGCTGGGATCGAAATTCACCCCTCCACTTT.